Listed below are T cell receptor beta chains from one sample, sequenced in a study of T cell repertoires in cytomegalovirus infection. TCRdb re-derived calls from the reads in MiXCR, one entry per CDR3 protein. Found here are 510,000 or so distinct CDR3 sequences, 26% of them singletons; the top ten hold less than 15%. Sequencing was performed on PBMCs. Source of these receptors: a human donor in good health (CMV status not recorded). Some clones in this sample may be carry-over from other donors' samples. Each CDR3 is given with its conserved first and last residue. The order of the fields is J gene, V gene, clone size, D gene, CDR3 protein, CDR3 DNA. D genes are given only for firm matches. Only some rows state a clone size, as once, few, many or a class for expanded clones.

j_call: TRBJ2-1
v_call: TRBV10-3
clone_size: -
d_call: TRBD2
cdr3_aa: CAISGGLAGYNEQFF
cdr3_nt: TGTGCCATCTCGGGGGGGCTAGCGGGGTACAATGAGCAGTTCTTC

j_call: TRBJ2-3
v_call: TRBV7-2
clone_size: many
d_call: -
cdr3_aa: CASSMQAGIRDTQYF
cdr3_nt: TGTGCCAGCAGCATGCAGGCGGGAATTAGAGATACGCAGTATTTT

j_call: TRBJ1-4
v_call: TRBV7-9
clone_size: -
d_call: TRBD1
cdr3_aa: CASSPRTGYEKLFF
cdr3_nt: TGTGCCAGCAGCCCCCGGACAGGGTATGAAAAACTGTTTTTT

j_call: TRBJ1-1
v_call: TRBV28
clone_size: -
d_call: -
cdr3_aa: CASSPYFVNTEAFF
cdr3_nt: TGTGCCAGCAGTCCCTACTTTGTGAACACTGAAGCTTTCTTT

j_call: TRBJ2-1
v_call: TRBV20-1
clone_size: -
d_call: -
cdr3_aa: CSARGTANSDRYEQFF
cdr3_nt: TGCAGTGCTAGAGGGACGGCGAACTCCGATCGGTATGAGCAGTTCTTC

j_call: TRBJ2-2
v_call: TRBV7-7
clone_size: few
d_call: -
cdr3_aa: CASSFLENTGELFF
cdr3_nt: TGTGCTAGCAGCTTCTTAGAGAACACCGGGGAGCTGTTTTTT

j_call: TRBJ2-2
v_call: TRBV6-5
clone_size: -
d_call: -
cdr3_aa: CASRISGELFF
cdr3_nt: TGTGCCAGCAGAATCTCCGGGGAGCTGTTTTTT

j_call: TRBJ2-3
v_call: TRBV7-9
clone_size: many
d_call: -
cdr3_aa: CASSLALLQNLVATQYF
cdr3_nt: TGTGCCAGCAGCTTAGCGCTTCTACAAAACCTGGTTGCTACGCAGTATTTT

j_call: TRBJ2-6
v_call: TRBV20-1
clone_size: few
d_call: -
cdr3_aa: CSAMTVSGANVLTF
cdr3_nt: TGCAGTGCAATGACAGTCTCTGGGGCCAACGTCCTGACTTTC

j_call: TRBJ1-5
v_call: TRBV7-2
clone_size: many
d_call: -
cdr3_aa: CASSPDGNQPQHF
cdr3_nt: TGTGCCAGCAGCCCTGACGGGAATCAGCCCCAGCATTTT

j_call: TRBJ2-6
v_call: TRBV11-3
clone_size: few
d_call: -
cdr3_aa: CAVKGAGANVLTF
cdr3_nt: TGTGCAGTGAAGGGGGCTGGGGCCAACGTCCTGACTTTC

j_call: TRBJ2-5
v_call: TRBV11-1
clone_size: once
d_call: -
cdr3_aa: CASSPPQGGTQYF
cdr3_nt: TGTGCCAGCAGCCCGCCTCAGGGAGGGACCCAGTACTTC

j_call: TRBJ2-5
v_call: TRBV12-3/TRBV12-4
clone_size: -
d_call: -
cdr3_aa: CASRASLIQETQYF
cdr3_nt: TGTGCCAGCAGGGCCTCTTTGATCCAAGAGACCCAGTACTTC